This is a list of T cell receptor beta chains from one sample in a study of T cell repertoires in cytomegalovirus infection. TCRdb re-derived calls from the reads in MiXCR, one entry per CDR3 protein. The sample includes fewer than 1,000,000 distinct CDR3 sequences, 30% to 40% of them seen just once. These TCRs' antigens remain unknown. The sequences come from cultured CD8+ T cells from PBMCs, collected from culture after CMV antigen stimulation. The origin of the receptors is a human donor in good health (CMV status not recorded). Some clones in this sample may be carry-over from other donors' samples. Both conserved end residues are trimmed from each CDR3. The D gene is left open where the match is weak.

D,V,J,CDR3
-,TRBV5-6,TRBJ2-7,ASQVRPAAARYEQY
-,TRBV6-1,TRBJ2-3,ASRPLPRDTQY
-,TRBV19,TRBJ2-1,ASSTPTYFYNEQF
TRBD1,TRBV27,TRBJ1-2,ASSPFGRGPDGYT
-,TRBV6-1,TRBJ1-5,ASSEGGLGSNQPQH
-,TRBV6-4,TRBJ2-1,ASSDSGGSYDEQF
TRBD2,TRBV12-5,TRBJ2-1,ASGLPTQGSGGYNEQF
-,TRBV20-1,TRBJ2-1,SASGDEQF
-,TRBV6-2/TRBV6-3,TRBJ2-1,ASTRSEQGNNEQF
-,TRBV7-9,TRBJ1-5,ASRAGSGGNQPQH
-,TRBV4-2,TRBJ1-2,ASSLQVQVISNYGYT
TRBD2,TRBV19,TRBJ2-5,ASSIELAEETQY
-,TRBV2,TRBJ1-1,ASITIEAF
TRBD1,TRBV6-6,TRBJ2-4,ASLRDRVMEAKNIQY
-,TRBV6-1,TRBJ1-3,ASWRGGGNTIY
-,TRBV2,TRBJ1-1,ATPGTVNTEAF
TRBD2,TRBV10-3,TRBJ2-2,AIRGDSGVAGELF
TRBD2,TRBV6-5,TRBJ2-3,ASSLLAGPRGDTQY
-,TRBV7-2,TRBJ2-5,ASSPHGVTGETQY
TRBD1,TRBV25-1,TRBJ1-6,ASRGQGSYNSPLH
-,TRBV12-3/TRBV12-4,TRBJ1-2,ASSLDPVLIAGYT
TRBD1,TRBV6-6,TRBJ2-1,AGRQGANEQF
TRBD1,TRBV5-6,TRBJ1-2,ASSFPTGGNGYT
-,TRBV7-6,TRBJ2-1,ASSPTLTHEQF
TRBD1,TRBV5-1,TRBJ1-2,ASSLSPGGSDYGYT